A selection of T cell receptor beta chains follows, all from one sample in a study of T cells in Graves' hyperthyroidism and ophthalmopathy. From the multiplex PCR reads, TCRdb called clonotypes with MiXCR, one entry per CDR3 protein. This sample has about 270,000 distinct CDR3 sequences, with 20% to 25% found just once. Sequencing input: blood. The receptors come from a man aged 35 to 55 with Graves' hyperthyroidism that later progressed to Graves' ophthalmopathy. Each CDR3 is given with its conserved first and last residue. D genes are given only for firm matches. Size tells how often a clone was seen (once, few, many) or the class of an expanded clone, and some rows leave it out.

v_call,d_call,clone_size,j_call,cdr3_nt,cdr3_aa
TRBV29-1,.,.,TRBJ2-7,TGCAGCGTTCTGACTGGAAACTACGAGCAGTACTTC,CSVLTGNYEQYF
TRBV12-3/TRBV12-4,.,.,TRBJ2-7,TGTGCCAGCAGTCACGGGCACCTCTACGAGCAGTACTTC,CASSHGHLYEQYF
TRBV20-1,TRBD1,many,TRBJ1-1,TGCGTGGCAGGGGGCTCGGACACTGAAGCTTTCTTT,CVAGGSDTEAFF
TRBV27,TRBD1,many,TRBJ1-1,TGTGCCAGCAGGGGACAGGGGAGGACTGAAGCTTTCTTT,CASRGQGRTEAFF
TRBV30,.,few,TRBJ2-6,TGTGCCTGCACCGCTGGGGCCAACGTCCTGACTTTC,CACTAGANVLTF
TRBV6-5,.,.,TRBJ2-7,TGTGCCAGCAGGTTAGGTCGCGAGCAGTACTTC,CASRLGREQYF
TRBV6-4,TRBD2,few,TRBJ2-2,TGTGTCAGCAGACACCCTTTAGCGGGATGGAACACCGGGGAGCTGTTTTTT,CVSRHPLAGWNTGELFF
TRBV29-1,.,many,TRBJ2-4,TGCAGCGTTGCTCAGGGGGCCAAAAACATTCAGTACTTC,CSVAQGAKNIQYF
TRBV27,.,once,TRBJ2-7,TGTGCCAGCAGCCCTACGAGTAGAGCCAACGAGCAGTACTTC,CASSPTSRANEQYF
TRBV29-1,TRBD2,many,TRBJ2-2,TGCAGCGTTACCCCGGGCCCAGGACTAGCGGGAAAGAACACCGGGGAGCTGTTTTTT,CSVTPGPGLAGKNTGELFF
TRBV6-2/TRBV6-3,.,many,TRBJ2-7,TGTGCCAGCAGTTCGCGAATCGAGCAGTACTTC,CASSSRIEQYF
TRBV7-8,.,.,TRBJ1-2,TGTGCCAGCAGCTTAGTGGTCAGACCTAACTATGGCTACACCTTC,CASSLVVRPNYGYTF
TRBV14,.,many,TRBJ2-7,TGTGCCAGCAGCCAAAGGGGATTGGGCTACGAGCAGTACTTC,CASSQRGLGYEQYF
TRBV19,TRBD1,many,TRBJ1-3,TGTGCCAGTAGTCCGAGACAGGGGGACGGAAACACCATATATTTT,CASSPRQGDGNTIYF
TRBV24-1,.,many,TRBJ1-5,TGTGCCACCAGTCCCGCGGGGACCGGTCAGCCCCAGCATTTT,CATSPAGTGQPQHF
TRBV10-3,TRBD2,many,TRBJ2-7,TGTGCCATCAGACTTGGACTAGCGGAGCACTACGAGCAGTACTTC,CAIRLGLAEHYEQYF
TRBV12-3/TRBV12-4,.,few,TRBJ1-1,TGTGCCAGCAGTCCTCAGGGAGGGGCCACTGAAGCTTTCTTT,CASSPQGGATEAFF
TRBV30,.,.,TRBJ1-6,TGTGCCTGGAGTGTGGGGGTAACTAATTCACCCCTCCACTTT,CAWSVGVTNSPLHF
TRBV7-9,.,many,TRBJ2-7,TGTGCCAGCAGCCTTAGCGGACGATTTGCCTACGAGCAGTACTTC,CASSLSGRFAYEQYF
TRBV5-8,.,.,TRBJ1-2,TGTGCCAGCAGCTTGCAACAGTTCTATGGCTACACCTTC,CASSLQQFYGYTF
TRBV6-1,TRBD2,.,TRBJ2-7,TGTGCCAGCAGTACACTAGCGGGAGTTCAGGGGAACGAGCAGTACTTC,CASSTLAGVQGNEQYF
TRBV7-3,TRBD1,many,TRBJ2-7,TGTGCCAGCAGCCCTGACAGGGCCTTCCACGAGCAGTACTTC,CASSPDRAFHEQYF
TRBV19,TRBD1,.,TRBJ1-5,TGTGCCAGTAGTACCCCGGGACAGAGGGATCAGCCCCAGCATTTT,CASSTPGQRDQPQHF
TRBV6-2/TRBV6-3,.,few,TRBJ1-5,TGTGCCAGCAGTTACTCCTCTTTTGGACAGACTACACAGCCCCAGCATTTT,CASSYSSFGQTTQPQHF
TRBV10-3,.,many,TRBJ2-7,TGTGCCATCAGTGAGTACTCGACTAGGGCTTCCTACGAGCAGTACTTC,CAISEYSTRASYEQYF
TRBV27,.,many,TRBJ1-5,TGTGCCAGCAGTTTAAGGGTGGGCAATCAGCCCCAGCATTTT,CASSLRVGNQPQHF
TRBV2,TRBD1,many,TRBJ1-5,TGTGCCAGCAGTCAAGACAGGGGGGCAAATCAGCCCCAGCATTTT,CASSQDRGANQPQHF
TRBV7-8,TRBD2,many,TRBJ2-7,TGTGCCAGCAGCTTAAGGGACTATACTCTCTACGAGCAGTACTTC,CASSLRDYTLYEQYF
TRBV12-5,.,.,TRBJ1-5,TGTGCTAGTGGTTTCCTCGGGGTCGTTCAGCCCCAGCATTTT,CASGFLGVVQPQHF
TRBV7-9,.,many,TRBJ1-1,TGTGCCAGCAGCTTCCCGCCAGACACTGAAGCTTTCTTT,CASSFPPDTEAFF
TRBV12-3/TRBV12-4,.,.,TRBJ1-1,TGTGCCAGCAGTCTCCAGGACGTTGAAGCTTTCTTT,CASSLQDVEAFF
TRBV20-1,.,.,TRBJ1-6,TGCAGTGCCGTTGGCCGGCGAAGCTTCTATAATTCACCCCTCCACTTT,CSAVGRRSFYNSPLHF
TRBV7-8,.,.,TRBJ1-1,TGTGCCAGCAGCTTAGGGACATACATGAACACTGAAGCTTTCTTT,CASSLGTYMNTEAFF
TRBV12-3/TRBV12-4,.,many,TRBJ2-7,TGTGCCAGCAGTTTGCGCGGTTCCTACGAGCAGTACTTC,CASSLRGSYEQYF
TRBV12-3/TRBV12-4,.,once,TRBJ1-2,TGTGCCAGCAGTTTTGGTATGGGGGTGGTTGACTATGGCTACACCTTC,CASSFGMGVVDYGYTF
TRBV12-3/TRBV12-4,.,many,TRBJ2-7,TGTGCCAGCAGTCAGTCGACAGTTTACGAGCAGTACTTC,CASSQSTVYEQYF
TRBV11-2,.,few,TRBJ1-6,TGTGCCAGCAGCCTTCCGGACTACTACACCTATAATTCACCCCTCCACTTT,CASSLPDYYTYNSPLHF
TRBV4-1,.,many,TRBJ2-5,TGCGCCAGCAGCAACCGGGACACCCAATACCAAGAGACCCAGTACTTC,CASSNRDTQYQETQYF
TRBV7-3,.,many,TRBJ2-2,TGTGCCAGCAGCCCCATGATTAACACCGGGGAGCTGTTTTTT,CASSPMINTGELFF
TRBV20-1,.,.,TRBJ1-1,TGCAGTGCTAGAGATAAATCGAACACTGAAGCTTTCTTT,CSARDKSNTEAFF
TRBV6-2/TRBV6-3,TRBD2,many,TRBJ2-1,TGTGCCAGCAGTTACCGGTCGCGGGAGGATGAGCAGTTCTTC,CASSYRSREDEQFF
TRBV5-1,.,.,TRBJ2-7,TGCGCCAGCAGCTTGGGGGCCGGGACCTACGAGCAGTACTTC,CASSLGAGTYEQYF
TRBV7-2,TRBD2,many,TRBJ2-7,TGTGCCAGCAGCGGTCCGGGACTAGCGGGAGACCTCGCCTTCTACGAGCAGTACTTC,CASSGPGLAGDLAFYEQYF
TRBV20-1,.,many,TRBJ1-2,TGCAGTGCTAGAGACGCTAACTATGGCTACACCTTC,CSARDANYGYTF
TRBV15,.,many,TRBJ2-7,TGTGCCACCAGCAGTCCGGACACTCCCTCCTACGAGCAGTACTTC,CATSSPDTPSYEQYF
TRBV6-2/TRBV6-3,TRBD2,few,TRBJ2-7,TGTGCCAGCAGTTACTCGAACCCTATGACTAGCGGATACTACGAGCAGTACTTC,CASSYSNPMTSGYYEQYF
TRBV7-9,.,many,TRBJ1-3,TGTGCCAGCAGCTTAGCAGGGGGAGGAAACACCATATATTTT,CASSLAGGGNTIYF
TRBV20-1,TRBD2,many,TRBJ2-7,TGCAGTGCTTATATGACCGGGACTAGCAGTTACGAGCAGTACTTC,CSAYMTGTSSYEQYF
TRBV12-3/TRBV12-4,.,.,TRBJ1-1,TGTGCCAGCAGTTTTTCGGCCGGGCACACTGAAGCTTTCTTT,CASSFSAGHTEAFF
TRBV6-1,TRBD1,many,TRBJ1-6,TGTGCCAGCATCCTACGACAGGGTTGGAATTCACCCCTCCACTTT,CASILRQGWNSPLHF